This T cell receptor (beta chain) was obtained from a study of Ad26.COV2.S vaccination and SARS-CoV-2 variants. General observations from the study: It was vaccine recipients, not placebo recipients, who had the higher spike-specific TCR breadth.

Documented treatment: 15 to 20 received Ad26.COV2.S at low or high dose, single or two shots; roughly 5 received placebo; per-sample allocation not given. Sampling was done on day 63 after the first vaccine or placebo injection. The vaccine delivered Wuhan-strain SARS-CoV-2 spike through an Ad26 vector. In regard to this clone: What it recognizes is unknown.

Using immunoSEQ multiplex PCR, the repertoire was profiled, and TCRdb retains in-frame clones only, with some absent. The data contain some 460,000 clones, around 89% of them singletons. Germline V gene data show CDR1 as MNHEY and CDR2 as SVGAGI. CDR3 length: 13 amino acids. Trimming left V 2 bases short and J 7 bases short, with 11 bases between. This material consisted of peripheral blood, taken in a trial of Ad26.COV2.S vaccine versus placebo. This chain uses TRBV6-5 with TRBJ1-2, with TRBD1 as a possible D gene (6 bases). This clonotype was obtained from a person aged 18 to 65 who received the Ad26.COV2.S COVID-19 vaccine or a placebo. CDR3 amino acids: CASSYEGGFGYTF. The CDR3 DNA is TGTGCCAGCAGTTACGAAGGGGGGTTTGGCTACACCTTC.